Below, 18 T cell receptor beta chains from the same sample are listed, as sequenced in a study of T cell repertoires in cytomegalovirus infection. Their antigens remain unidentified. TCRdb itself ran the reads through MiXCR, one entry per CDR3 protein. The sample records 450,000 to 600,000 distinct CDR3 sequences, roughly 46% being singletons. The input for sequencing was cultured PBMCs, taken from culture after CMV antigen stimulation. These TCRs come from a human donor in good health (CMV status not recorded). Some clones in this sample may be carry-over from other donors' samples.

The chain employs TRBV7-2 and TRBJ2-1; a weak D match, TRBD1 (6 bases). V lost 5 bases, J lost 6 bases, and 11 bases lay in between. The CDR3 length is 13 residues. Germline lookup yields CDR1 SGHTA and CDR2 FQGNSA. The CDR3 sequence: CASSPGTINEQFF. The DNA for the CDR3 is TGTGCCAGCAGCCCCGGGACAATCAATGAGCAGTTCTTC.

This clonotype was observed once. The chain uses TRBV7-9 and TRBJ1-2, with 7 bases matching TRBD1. The CDR3 runs 13 residues. J gave up 10 bases and V 7 bases, and 12 bases lay outside the gene matches. CDR1 and CDR2 (germline): SEHNR, FQNEAQ (reference sequence). This CDR3 reads CASTNLPRGAYTF. CDR3 DNA: TGTGCCAGCACCAACCTTCCCAGGGGGGCCTACACCTTC.

The table lists this clonotype with a few counts. The chain carries TRBV6-1 and TRBJ1-5; no reliable D call. V lost 3 bases, J lost 6 bases, and 3 bases lay in between. The CDR3 runs 11 residues. Per germline, CDR1 MNHNS and CDR2 SASEGT. The CDR3 protein is CASSEFQPQHF. CDR3 bases: TGTGCCAGCAGTGAGTTTCAGCCCCAGCATTTT.

The gene calls are TRBV6-1 and TRBJ1-2; D not resolved. CDR3 length: 14 amino acids. Germline CDR1 MNHNS, CDR2 SASEGT. Deletions cut 1 base from V and 4 bases from J, with 10 bases between. The CDR3 loop reads CASSEGFAPYGYTF. CDR3 sequence (DNA): TGTGCCAGCAGTGAAGGGTTTGCCCCCTATGGCTACACCTTC.

The V gene is TRBV5-4, the J gene TRBJ2-3, with TRBD1 identical over 8 bases. Per germline, CDR1 SGHNT and CDR2 YYREEE (reference sequence). The CDR3 length is 14 residues. The V and J ends lost 4 bases and 1 base, in that order; junction bases with no gene match: 2. For the CDR3, the DNA is TGTGCCAGCAGCGCGGACAGGGGCACAGATACGCAGTATTTT. It is translated as CASSADRGTDTQYF.

With respect to this clonotype: Likely a read error: the CDR3 ends without its conserved phenylalanine or tryptophan. No DNA is shown, since the ends of the CDR3 on it are uncertain; the CDR3 is the one TCRdb lists. The gene calls are TRBV24-1 and TRBJ2-7. Inclusive of both ends, the CDR3 amounts to 8 amino acids. Germline V gene data show CDR1 as KGHDR and CDR2 as SFDVKD. CDR3 sequence reads: CATSVLGQ.

This chain joins TRBV2 and TRBJ2-7; 10 positions match TRBD2. Unmatched junction bases numbered 7, after V lost 5 bases and J lost 3 bases. There are 15 residues in the CDR3. Per the germline V gene, CDR1 is SNHLY and CDR2 is FYNNEI. The CDR3 loop is CASSPPGLAIYEQYF. CDR3 DNA: TGTGCCAGCAGTCCCCCGGGACTAGCGATCTACGAGCAGTACTTC. The full variable domain, completed using reference TRBV2 and TRBJ2-7, is EPEVTQTPSHQVTQMGQEVILRCVPISNHLYFYWYRQILGQKVEFLVSFYNNEISEKSEIFDDQFSVERPDGSNFTLKIRSTKLEDSAMYFCASSPPGLAIYEQYFGPGTRLTVT.

This CDR3 reads CSARDGTSGDNEQFF. The CDR3 nucleotides read TGCAGTGCTAGAGACGGGACTAGCGGAGACAATGAGCAGTTCTTC. The chain couples TRBV20-1 to TRBJ2-1; 11 nucleotides match TRBD2. The ends lost 0 bases at V and 5 bases at J; junction bases unmatched: 3. The germline gives CDR1 DFQATT, CDR2 SNEGSKA (reference sequence). CDR3 length: 15 amino acids.

This chain links TRBV29-1 with TRBJ1-1; possible D gene TRBD1, 6 bases. Trimming cost V 7 bases and J 3 bases, with 15 bases left between them. Per the germline V gene, CDR1 is SQVTM and CDR2 is ANQGSEA. CDR3 size: 13 residues. The CDR3 coding sequence is TGCAGCGCCGAACAGGGTGTGGACACTGAAGCTTTCTTT. Translation gives CSAEQGVDTEAFF.

Only one count was recorded for this clonotype. The V call is TRBV6-2 or TRBV6-3, the J call TRBJ2-1; D uncertain. The V gene lost 0 bases and the J gene lost 8 bases, with 5 bases spanning the gap. Germline-derived CDR1 and CDR2 are MNHEY and SVGEGT. The CDR3 covers 12 residues. CDR3: CASSYSPDEQFF. CDR3 in DNA: TGTGCCAGCAGTTACTCCCCGGATGAGCAGTTCTTC.

This clonotype came up many times. The V and J genes are TRBV7-2 and TRBJ1-4, with D tentatively TRBD1 (5 bases). The V and J ends lost 5 bases and 4 bases respectively, with 14 bases between them. The CDR3 covers 15 residues. Looked up from germline, CDR1 is SGHTA and CDR2 is FQGNSA. CDR3 sequence (DNA): TGTGCCAGCAGCCCCTCCGGGACGCTTAATGAAAAACTGTTTTTT. Protein sequence: CASSPSGTLNEKLFF.

The chain employs TRBV25-1 and TRBJ2-1; TRBD1 matches at 9 bases. The ends lost 5 bases at V and 8 bases at J; junction bases unmatched: 13. Germline V gene lookup returns CDR1 MGHDK and CDR2 SYGVNS. The CDR3 extends over 16 amino acids. CDR3 protein: CASSKTGTGILHEQFF. The CDR3 region has the DNA TGTGCCAGCAGTAAAACCGGGACAGGGATACTCCATGAGCAGTTCTTC.

This clonotype was observed many times. V is TRBV7-2 and J is TRBJ1-3, with a possible D match to TRBD1 (5 bases). V was pared by 1 base and J by 0 bases, with 19 bases between. CDR1 SGHTA and CDR2 FQGNSA come from the germline V gene. The CDR3 has 19 amino acids. The CDR3 DNA is TGTGCCAGCAGCTTAGGGGGCGGAGGCAGGTACAACTCTGGAAACACCATATATTTT. This sequence encodes CASSLGGGGRYNSGNTIYF.

The V and J genes are TRBV6-1 and TRBJ2-7, with 7 nucleotides matching TRBD1. The germline V gene has CDR1 MNHNS and CDR2 SASEGT. The CDR3 is made up of 13 amino acids. J was trimmed by 12 bases and V by 1 base; bases with no gene match: 9. CDR3 loop: CASSEGDSRDPYF. CDR3 DNA: TGTGCCAGCAGTGAAGGGGACAGTCGGGATCCGTACTTC.

This clonotype showed up just a few times. This rearrangement joins TRBV7-6 to TRBJ2-3; tentatively, D is TRBD2 (6 bases). Deletions cut 1 base from V and 4 bases from J, with 9 bases between. CDR3 length: 14 amino acids. Germline V gene data show CDR1 as SGHVS and CDR2 as FNYEAQ. The CDR3 region has the DNA TGTGCCAGCAGCTTAGGTTCGGGGGCAGATACGCAGTATTTT. This gives the protein CASSLGSGADTQYF.

This clonotype was seen once. The gene calls are TRBV19 and TRBJ2-1; D might be TRBD1 or TRBD2, each matching 6 bases. With 6 bases removed from V and 9 bases from J, the gap between germline ends came to 15 bases. The CDR3 covers 13 residues. The germline V gene encodes CDR1 LNHDA and CDR2 SQIVND (reference sequence). The CDR3: CASSSAGGREQFF. CDR3 in DNA: TGTGCCAGTAGCTCCGCCGGGGGCCGTGAGCAGTTCTTC. Using reference TRBV19 and TRBJ2-1 for the parts outside the CDR3, the full variable domain is DGGITQSPKYLFRKEGQNVTLSCEQNLNHDAMYWYRQDPGQGLRLIYYSQIVNDFQKGDIAEGYSVSREKKESFPLTVTSAQKNPTAFYLCASSSAGGREQFFGPGTRLTVL.

This clonotype was detected a few times. V usage is TRBV12-3 or TRBV12-4 and J usage is TRBJ1-4; D is possibly TRBD1 (6 bases). V lost 5 bases, J lost 7 bases, and 17 bases lay in between. The CDR3 has 15 residues. CDR3 nucleotides: TGTGCCAGCAGTCCCAGGGGCGCGATGAGTGAAAAACTGTTTTTT. Encoded protein: CASSPRGAMSEKLFF.

CDR3 amino acids: CASRVASSTDTQYF. The CDR3 region has the DNA TGTGCCAGCAGAGTGGCTAGTAGCACAGATACGCAGTATTTT. The J gene is TRBJ2-3, the V gene TRBV6-6; no reliable D call. The CDR3 spans 14 residues. CDR1 is MNHNY, CDR2 SVGAGI, per germline (reference sequence). With 6 bases removed from V and 0 bases from J, the gap between germline ends came to 10 bases.